This T cell receptor beta chain was sequenced during a study of Graves' ophthalmopathy and Graves' hyperthyroidism. General observations from the study: Using 13 signatures, a model distinguished ophthalmopathy from stable hyperthyroidism, reaching about 89% sensitivity and 81.08% specificity.

RNA transcripts provided the template for amplifying TCR beta CDR3 regions. An initial RT-PCR round employing HTBI primers preceded a second-round multiplex PCR. TCRdb redid the calling of the multiplex PCR reads with MiXCR, one entry per CDR3 protein. The sample lists about 620,000 distinct CDR3 sequences, approximately 22% occurring once. The V gene's germline CDR1 is DFQATT and CDR2 SNEGSKA (reference sequence). The length of the CDR3 is 15 residues. V lost 6 bases, J lost 5 bases, and 22 bases lay in between. This clonotype was counted only a few times. Its antigen is unknown. Included hyperthyroidism patients were aged 18 to 65 and newly diagnosed (under 2 months' duration). Patients with other autoimmune diseases, uncontrolled infections, pregnancy or lactation were excluded. 8.5 to 10 ml of fresh blood yielded the PBMCs by density gradient.

The V call is TRBV20-1, the J call TRBJ1-2; D is undetermined. This clonotype was obtained from a young woman with stable Graves' hyperthyroidism. Some clones in this sample may be carry-over from other donors' samples. Sequencing was performed on peripheral blood. CDR3 DNA sequence: TGCAGTGCAACGACTCTGGGCTTCGAATCTTATGGCTACACCTTC. It yields the protein CSATTLGFESYGYTF.